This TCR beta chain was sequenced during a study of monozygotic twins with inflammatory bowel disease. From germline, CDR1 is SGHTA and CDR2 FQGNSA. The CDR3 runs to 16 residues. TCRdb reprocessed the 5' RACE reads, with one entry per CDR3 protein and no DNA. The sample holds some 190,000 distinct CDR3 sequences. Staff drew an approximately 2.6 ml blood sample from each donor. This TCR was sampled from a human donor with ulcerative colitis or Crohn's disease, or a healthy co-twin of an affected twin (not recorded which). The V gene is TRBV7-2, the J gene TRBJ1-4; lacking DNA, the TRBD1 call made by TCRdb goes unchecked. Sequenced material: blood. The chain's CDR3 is CASSLARQGGNEKLFF.